Only a few counts were recorded for the clone carrying this TCR beta chain. The sample comes from a study of T cells in Graves' hyperthyroidism and ophthalmopathy. Amplified regions were TCR beta CDR3 sequences from RNA transcripts. The study used the HTBI primer set for a first-round RT-PCR of the TCR CDR3. In TCRdb, the multiplex PCR reads were re-called with MiXCR into one record per CDR3 protein. Of 300,000 to 450,000 distinct CDR3 sequences in the sample, more than 14% were seen once. CDR1 is SGHRS, CDR2 YFSETQ, per germline. V lost 5 bases and J lost 0, with 12 bases in between. The CDR3 is made up of 15 amino acids.

This receptor was taken from a woman aged 25 to 39 with Graves' ophthalmopathy. The chain carries TRBV5-1 and TRBJ2-1; D not certain. The sample was blood. The chain's CDR3 is CASRLRSDSYNEQFF. The CDR3 coding sequence is TGCGCCAGCAGGCTTCGCAGCGACTCCTACAATGAGCAGTTCTTC. Drawing the rest from reference TRBV5-1 and TRBJ2-1, the complete variable domain is KAGVTQTPRYLIKTRGQQVTLSCSPISGHRSVSWYQQTPGQGLQFLFEYFSETQRNKGNFPGRFSGRQFSNSRSEMNVSTLELGDSALYLCASRLRSDSYNEQFFGPGTRLTVL.